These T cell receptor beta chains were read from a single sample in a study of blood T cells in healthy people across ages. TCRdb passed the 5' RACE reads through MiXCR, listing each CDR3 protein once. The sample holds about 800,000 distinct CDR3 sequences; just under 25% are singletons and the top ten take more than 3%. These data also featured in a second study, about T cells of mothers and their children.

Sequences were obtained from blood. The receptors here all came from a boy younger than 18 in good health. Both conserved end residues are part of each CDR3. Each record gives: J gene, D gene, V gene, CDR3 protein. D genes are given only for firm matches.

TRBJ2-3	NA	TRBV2	CASIFDSYTDTQYF
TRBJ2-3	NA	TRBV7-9	CASSSTLDTQYF
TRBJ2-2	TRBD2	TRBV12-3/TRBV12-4	CASSSTSGGLNTGELFF
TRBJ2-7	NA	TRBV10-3	CAISDSGVAYF
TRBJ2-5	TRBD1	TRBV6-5	CASSTTGIETQYF
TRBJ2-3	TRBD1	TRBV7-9	CASSPRGQPDTQYF
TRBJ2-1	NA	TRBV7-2	CASSLEGNNEQFF
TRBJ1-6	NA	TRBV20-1	CSASESSYNSPLHF
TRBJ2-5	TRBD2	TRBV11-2	CASSLDPVGLAGGETQYF
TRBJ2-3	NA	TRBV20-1	CSARLLRDTQYF
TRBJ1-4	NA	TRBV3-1	CASSPRDSYSTNEKLFF
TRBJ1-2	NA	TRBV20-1	CSASETGYTF
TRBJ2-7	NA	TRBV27	CASSLSVFYEQYF
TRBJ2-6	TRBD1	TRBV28	CASSLTGGLVGANVLTF
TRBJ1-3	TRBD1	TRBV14	CASSRQGGGNTIYF
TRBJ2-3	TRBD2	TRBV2	CASLLAGVGTQYF
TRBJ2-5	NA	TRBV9	CASSAPGAETQYF
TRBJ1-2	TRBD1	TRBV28	CASSQRTGFGLYGYTF
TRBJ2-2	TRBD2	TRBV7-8	CASSSNFRLAGNTGELFF
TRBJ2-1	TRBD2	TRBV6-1	CASSPTGGLAGGTNEQFF
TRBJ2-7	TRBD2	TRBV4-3	CASSRLLAGPYEQYF
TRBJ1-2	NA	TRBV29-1	CSVEVGRQNYGYTF
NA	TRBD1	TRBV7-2	CASSLSGTGFYEQYF
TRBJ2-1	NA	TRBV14	CASSQERGGFKDEQFF
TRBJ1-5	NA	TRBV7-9	CASSYPSWQPQHF
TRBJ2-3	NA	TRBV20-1	CSASGGSTDTQYF
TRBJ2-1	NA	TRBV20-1	CSARGTEEHNEQFF
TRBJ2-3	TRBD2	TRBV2	CASTRAGVTDTQYF
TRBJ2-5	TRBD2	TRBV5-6	CASSLGLANTQETQYF
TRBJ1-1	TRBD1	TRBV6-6	CASSYEGTGSEAFF
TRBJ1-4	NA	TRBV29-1	CSVAAGPRGEKLFF
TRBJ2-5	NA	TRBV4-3	CASSQSTGEETQYF
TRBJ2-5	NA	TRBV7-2	CASSYMTGEKIETQYF
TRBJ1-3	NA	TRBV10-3	CAISEADSGNTIYF
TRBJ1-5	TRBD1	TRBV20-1	CSAWDRGGSNQPQHF
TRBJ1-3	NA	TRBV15	CATSDPGRKNF
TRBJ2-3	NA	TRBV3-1	CASSQGTDRDTQYF
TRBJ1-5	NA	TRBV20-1	CSASRPNQPQHF
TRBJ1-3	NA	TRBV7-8	CASRRDRGFSGNTIYF
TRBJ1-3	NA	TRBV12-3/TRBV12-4	CASRRGISGNTIYF
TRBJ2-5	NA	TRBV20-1	CSARGQDQETQYF
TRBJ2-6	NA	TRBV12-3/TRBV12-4	CASSTDGSGANVLTF
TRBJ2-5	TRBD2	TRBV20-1	CSARTSGGRDQETQYF
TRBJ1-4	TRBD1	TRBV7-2	CASSLYRQGPEAKLFF
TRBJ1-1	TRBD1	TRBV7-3	CASSSGDRGPMNTEAFF
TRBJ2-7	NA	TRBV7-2	CASSGAAYEQYF
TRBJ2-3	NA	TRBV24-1	CATSDFDTDTQYF
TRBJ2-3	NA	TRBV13	CASSPLVFDTQYF
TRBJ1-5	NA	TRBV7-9	CASSSLGVIQPQHF
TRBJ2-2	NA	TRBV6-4	CASMRTSNTGELFF
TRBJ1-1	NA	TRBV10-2	CASMPGDTEAFF
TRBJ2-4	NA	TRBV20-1	CSGGDGKNIQYF
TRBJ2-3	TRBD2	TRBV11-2	CASSLGASGRMGTDTQYF